One sample yielded the 9 T cell receptor beta chains listed below, sequenced in a study of cytomegalovirus exposure and HLA in healthy donors. Primers for the PCR totalled 60 Vbeta and 13 Jbeta. Sequencing was performed with immunoSEQ multiplex PCR; in TCRdb, only in-frame clones are kept and a portion is missing. The data include 80,000 to 95,000 clones; the top ten clones carry approximately 15%. The sample was PBMCs. The receptor set was obtained from a man aged 45-60 years in good health and CMV-seropositive.

The chain joins TRBV7-2 to TRBJ2-7; 13 bases fit TRBD2. From germline, CDR1 is SGHTA and CDR2 FQGNSA. The V segment lost 4 bases and the J segment 7 bases; nucleotides outside the gene matches: 7. The CDR3 spans 15 residues. The CDR3 sequence is CASSSGTSGIDEQYF. The DNA for the CDR3 is TGTGCCAGCAGCTCCGGGACTAGCGGGATAGATGAGCAGTACTTC.

J is TRBJ1-2 and V is TRBV4-2, with D perhaps TRBD1 (5 bases). The ends were cut back, 4 bases at V and 8 bases at J, with 17 bases in the middle. Germline V gene data show CDR1 as LGHNA and CDR2 as YNFKEQ. CDR3 length: 14 residues. The CDR3 DNA reads TGTGCCAGCAGCCGGATGACAGCCGATTCGGGCTACACCTTC. Encoded protein: CASSRMTADSGYTF.

V is TRBV7-2 and J is TRBJ1-3; no firm D call. The CDR3 is 14 amino acids. The V end lost 2 bases, the J end lost 4 bases, and 9 bases lay between the germline ends. From germline, CDR1 is SGHTA and CDR2 FQGNSA. In DNA form, the CDR3 reads TGTGCCAGCAGCTTAAGCCTCACCGGAAACACCATATATTTT. The encoded protein is CASSLSLTGNTIYF.

This rearrangement joins TRBV2 to TRBJ2-5, with D tentatively TRBD1 (5 bases). Trimming pared 7 bases from V and 5 bases from J, leaving 14 bases between. Germline-derived CDR1 and CDR2 are SNHLY and FYNNEI. This CDR3 is built from 13 residues. The CDR3 DNA sequence: TGTGCCAGCACCCCCACAGGTCTGGAGACCCAGTACTTC. This gives the protein CASTPTGLETQYF.

The chain employs TRBV27 and TRBJ1-5; tentative D call: TRBD1 (5 bases). V was shortened by 6 bases and J by 3 bases, with 18 bases between the two germline ends. The CDR3 totals 16 residues. From germline, CDR1 is MNHEY and CDR2 SMNVEV (reference sequence). The CDR3 sequence is CASRNQGNPSNQPQHF. CDR3 coding DNA: TGTGCCAGCAGGAATCAGGGCAACCCTTCCAATCAGCCCCAGCATTTT.

The chain is built from TRBV4-1 and TRBJ1-1; TRBD1 matches 9 bases. J lost 3 bases, V lost 1 base, and 3 bases had no gene match. The CDR3 runs 15 residues. Per germline, CDR1 MGHRA and CDR2 YSYEKL. The CDR3 region has the DNA TGCGCCAGCAGCCAAGCCGGGACAGGGTACACTGAAGCTTTCTTT. Protein sequence: CASSQAGTGYTEAFF.

The chain employs TRBV7-9 and TRBJ2-7, with a tentative D call TRBD2 (5 bases). The CDR3 covers 16 residues. The V end was cut by 5 bases, the J end by 0 bases, with 17 bases between. Germline CDR1 SEHNR, CDR2 FQNEAQ (reference sequence). CDR3 bases: TGTGCCAGCAGCAAAGGGCTAGCCCTTAGCTCCTACGAGCAGTACGTC. Amino acid sequence: CASSKGLALSSYEQYV.

The chain uses TRBV7-9 and TRBJ2-5; no reliable D call. CDR1 and CDR2 from the germline V gene are SEHNR and FQNEAQ (reference sequence). The CDR3 runs to 14 residues. V lost 7 bases to trimming and J lost 0 bases, with 12 bases between them. CDR3 sequence (DNA): TGTGCCAGCACCCTCCGCAGCGACCAAGAGACCCAGTACTTC. This gives the protein CASTLRSDQETQYF.

The rearrangement uses TRBV11-3 and TRBJ2-1, with 7 bases matching TRBD2. Germline V gene data show CDR1 as SGHNT and CDR2 as YENEEA. The CDR3 covers 16 residues. Unmatched junction bases numbered 15, after V lost 5 bases and J lost 8 bases. CDR3 sequence: CASSPPWAGEGDEQFF. The DNA for the CDR3 is TGTGCCAGCAGCCCCCCGTGGGCGGGAGAGGGTGATGAGCAGTTCTTC.